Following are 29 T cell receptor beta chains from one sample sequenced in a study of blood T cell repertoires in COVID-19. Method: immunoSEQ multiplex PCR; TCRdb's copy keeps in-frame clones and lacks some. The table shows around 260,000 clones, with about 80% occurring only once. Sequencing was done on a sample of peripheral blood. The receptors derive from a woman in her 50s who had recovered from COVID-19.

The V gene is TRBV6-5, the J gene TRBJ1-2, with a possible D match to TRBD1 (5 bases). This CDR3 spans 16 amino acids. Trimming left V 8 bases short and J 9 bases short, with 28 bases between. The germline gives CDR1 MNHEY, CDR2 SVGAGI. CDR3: CASCSPRDSSEIRYTF. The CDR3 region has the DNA TGTGCCAGCTGTTCCCCCCGGGACTCCTCCGAGATACGCTACACCTTC.

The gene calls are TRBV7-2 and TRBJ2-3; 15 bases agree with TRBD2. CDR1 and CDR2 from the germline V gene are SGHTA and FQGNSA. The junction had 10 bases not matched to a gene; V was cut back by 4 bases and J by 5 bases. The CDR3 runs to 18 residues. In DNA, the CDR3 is TGTGCCAGCAGCTACCGGACTAGCGGGAGGGTTATTGGAGATACGCAGTATTTT. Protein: CASSYRTSGRVIGDTQYF.

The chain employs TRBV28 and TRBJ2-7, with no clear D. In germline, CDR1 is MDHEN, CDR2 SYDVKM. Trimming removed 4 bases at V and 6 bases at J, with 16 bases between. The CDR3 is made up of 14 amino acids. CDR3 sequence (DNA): TGTGCCAGCAGTTCCCGAGTAGGAGTCGGCGAGCAGTACTTC. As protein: CASSSRVGVGEQYF.

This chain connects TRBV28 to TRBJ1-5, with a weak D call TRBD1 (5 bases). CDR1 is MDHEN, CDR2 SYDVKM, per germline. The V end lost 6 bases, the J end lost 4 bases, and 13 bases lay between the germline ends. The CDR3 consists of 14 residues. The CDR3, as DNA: TGTGCCAGCAGGGGGGGGAGTCTAAATCAGCCCCAGCATTTT. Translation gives CASRGGSLNQPQHF.

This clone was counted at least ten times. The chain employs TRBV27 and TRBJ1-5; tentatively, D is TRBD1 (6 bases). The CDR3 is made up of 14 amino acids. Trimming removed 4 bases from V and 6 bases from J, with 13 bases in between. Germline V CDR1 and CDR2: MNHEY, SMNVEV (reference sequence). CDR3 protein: CASSSGGGPQPQHF. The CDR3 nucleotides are TGTGCCAGCAGTTCCGGGGGGGGGCCTCAGCCCCAGCATTTT.

The CDR3 DNA reads TGCGCCAGCAGCTTGGACGACAGTTATGGCTACACCTTC. Translation: CASSLDDSYGYTF. V and J are TRBV5-1 and TRBJ1-2; TRBD1 might be the D (5 bases). V was shortened by 0 bases and J by 5 bases, with 8 bases between the two germline ends. The CDR3 length is 13 residues. Germline-derived CDR1 and CDR2 are SGHRS and YFSETQ.

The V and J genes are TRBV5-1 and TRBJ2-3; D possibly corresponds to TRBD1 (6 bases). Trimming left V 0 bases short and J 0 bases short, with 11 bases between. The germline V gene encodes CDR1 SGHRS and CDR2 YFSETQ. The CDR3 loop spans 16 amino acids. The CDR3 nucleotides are TGCGCCAGCAGCTTGGATGGACAGTGGAGCACAGATACGCAGTATTTT. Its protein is CASSLDGQWSTDTQYF.

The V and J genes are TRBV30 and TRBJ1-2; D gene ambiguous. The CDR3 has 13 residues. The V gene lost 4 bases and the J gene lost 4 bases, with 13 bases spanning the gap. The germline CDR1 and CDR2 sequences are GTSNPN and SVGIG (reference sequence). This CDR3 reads CAWTKTEAYGYTF. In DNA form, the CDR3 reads TGTGCCTGGACAAAAACTGAGGCCTATGGCTACACCTTC. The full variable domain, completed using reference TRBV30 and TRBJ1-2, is SQTIHQWPATLVQPVGSPLSLECTVEGTSNPNLYWYRQAAGRGLQLLFYSVGIGQISSEVPQNLSASRPQDRQFILSSKKLLLSDSGFYLCAWTKTEAYGYTFGSGTRLTVV.

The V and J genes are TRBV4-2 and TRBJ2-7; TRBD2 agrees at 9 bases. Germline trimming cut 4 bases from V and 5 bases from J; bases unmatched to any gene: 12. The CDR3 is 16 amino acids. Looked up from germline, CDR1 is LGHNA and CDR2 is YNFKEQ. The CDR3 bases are TGTGCCAGCAGCCCTGCGGGCGCGGGAGGGCCGGACGAGCAGTACTTC. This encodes CASSPAGAGGPDEQYF.

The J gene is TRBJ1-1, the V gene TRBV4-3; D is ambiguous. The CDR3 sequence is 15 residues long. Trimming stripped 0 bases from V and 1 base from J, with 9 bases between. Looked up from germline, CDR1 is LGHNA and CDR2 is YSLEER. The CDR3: CASSQDLRGNTEAFF. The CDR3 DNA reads TGCGCCAGCAGCCAAGATCTTCGGGGGAACACTGAAGCTTTCTTT.

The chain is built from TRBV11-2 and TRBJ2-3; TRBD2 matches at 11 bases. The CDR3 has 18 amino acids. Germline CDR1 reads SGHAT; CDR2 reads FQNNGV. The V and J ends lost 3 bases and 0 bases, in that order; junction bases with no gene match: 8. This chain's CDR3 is CASSFFLAGGTSTDTQYF. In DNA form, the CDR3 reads TGTGCCAGCAGCTTCTTCCTAGCGGGGGGAACAAGCACAGATACGCAGTATTTT.

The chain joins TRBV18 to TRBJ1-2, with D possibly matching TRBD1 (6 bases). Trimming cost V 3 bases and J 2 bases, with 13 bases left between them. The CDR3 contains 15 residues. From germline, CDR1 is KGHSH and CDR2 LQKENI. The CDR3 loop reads CASSPVTGNNYGYTF. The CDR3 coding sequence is TGTGCCAGCTCACCCGTTACAGGGAACAACTATGGCTACACCTTC.

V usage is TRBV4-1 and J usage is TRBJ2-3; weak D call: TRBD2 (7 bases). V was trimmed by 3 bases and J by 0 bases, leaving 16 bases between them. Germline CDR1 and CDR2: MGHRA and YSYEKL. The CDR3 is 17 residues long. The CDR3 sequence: CASSQGRGGGSTDTQYF. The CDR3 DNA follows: TGCGCCAGCAGCCAGGGCCGGGGCGGGGGCAGCACAGATACGCAGTATTTT.

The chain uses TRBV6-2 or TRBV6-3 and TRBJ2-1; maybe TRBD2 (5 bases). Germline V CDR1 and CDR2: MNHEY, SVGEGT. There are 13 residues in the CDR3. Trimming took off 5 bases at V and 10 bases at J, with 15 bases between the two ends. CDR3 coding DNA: TGTGCCAGCAGTCAAGGACTCGGCGGGGAGCAGTTCTTC. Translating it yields CASSQGLGGEQFF.

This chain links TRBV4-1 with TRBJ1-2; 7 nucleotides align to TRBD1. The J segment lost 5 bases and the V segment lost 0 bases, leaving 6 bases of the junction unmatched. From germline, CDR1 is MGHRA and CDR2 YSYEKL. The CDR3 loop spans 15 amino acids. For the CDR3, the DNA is TGCGCCAGCAGCCAAGATGGGACAGAGGCTTATGGCTACACCTTC. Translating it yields CASSQDGTEAYGYTF.

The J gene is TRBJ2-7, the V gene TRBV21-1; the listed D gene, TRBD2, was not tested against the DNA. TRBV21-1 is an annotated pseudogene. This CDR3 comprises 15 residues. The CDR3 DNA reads TGTGCCAGCAGCAATTCTCTAGCGGGAGGGAACGAGCAGTACTTC. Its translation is CASSNSLAGGNEQYF.

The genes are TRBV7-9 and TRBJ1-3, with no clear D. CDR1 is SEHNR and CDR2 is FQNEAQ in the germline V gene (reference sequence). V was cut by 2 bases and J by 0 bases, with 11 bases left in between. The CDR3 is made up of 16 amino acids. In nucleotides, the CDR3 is TGTGCCAGCAGCTTACCCATCAGGCACTCTGGAAACACCATATATTTT. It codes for CASSLPIRHSGNTIYF.

The CDR3 here is CASSLQQSRTDTQYF. The DNA of the CDR3 is TGCGCCAGCAGCTTACAACAGAGCCGCACAGATACGCAGTATTTT. V is TRBV5-1 and J is TRBJ2-3; D not resolved. V lost 2 bases to trimming and J lost 1 base, with 11 bases between them. The germline gives CDR1 SGHRS, CDR2 YFSETQ. The CDR3 is 15 amino acids.

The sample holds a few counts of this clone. The CDR3 coding sequence is TGCGCCAGCAGTCACCCACAGGGGTCACGCTCTGGGGCCAACGTCCTGACTTTC. This codes for CASSHPQGSRSGANVLTF. The chain carries TRBV23-1 and TRBJ2-6; TRBD1 aligns across 7 bases. TRBV23-1 is recorded as an ORF, its role being uncertain. The V segment lost 3 bases and the J segment 0 bases; nucleotides outside the gene matches: 8. The CDR3 runs 18 residues.

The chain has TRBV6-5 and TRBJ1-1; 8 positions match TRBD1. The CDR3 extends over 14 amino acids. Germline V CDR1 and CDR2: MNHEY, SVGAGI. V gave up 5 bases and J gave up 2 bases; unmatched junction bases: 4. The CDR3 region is CASSRTGPNTEAFF. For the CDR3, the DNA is TGTGCCAGCAGTCGGACAGGGCCAAACACTGAAGCTTTCTTT.

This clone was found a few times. For the CDR3, the DNA is TGTGCCAGTAGTACCAAACAGGGGAGTAAAACTGAAGCTTTCTTT. Its protein product is CASSTKQGSKTEAFF. This chain joins TRBV19 and TRBJ1-1; TRBD1 agrees at 7 bases. Per germline, CDR1 LNHDA and CDR2 SQIVND (reference sequence). The CDR3 consists of 15 residues. The trim removed 4 bases at V and 5 bases at J, leaving 10 bases unmatched.

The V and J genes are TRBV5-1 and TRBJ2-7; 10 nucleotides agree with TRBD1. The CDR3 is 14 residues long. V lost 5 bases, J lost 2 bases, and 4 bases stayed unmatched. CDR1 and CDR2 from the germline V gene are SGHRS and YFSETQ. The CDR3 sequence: CASRPGTGAYEQYF. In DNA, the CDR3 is TGCGCCAGCAGGCCGGGGACAGGGGCCTACGAGCAGTACTTC.

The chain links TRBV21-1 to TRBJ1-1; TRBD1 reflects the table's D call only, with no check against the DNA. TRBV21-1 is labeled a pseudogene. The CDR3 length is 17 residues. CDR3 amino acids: CASSNQTGNTLNTEAFF. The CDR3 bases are TGTGCCAGCAGCAACCAAACAGGGAACACCTTGAACACTGAAGCTTTCTTT.

The CDR3: CASSYSAGNQPQHF. As DNA, the CDR3 is TGTGCCAGCAGTTACTCGGCAGGCAATCAGCCCCAGCATTTT. The rearrangement joins TRBV6-6 to TRBJ1-5; unclear D gene. The CDR3 runs to 14 residues. Deletions cut 0 bases from V and 2 bases from J, with 5 bases between. Germline V CDR1 and CDR2: MNHNY, SVGAGI (reference sequence).

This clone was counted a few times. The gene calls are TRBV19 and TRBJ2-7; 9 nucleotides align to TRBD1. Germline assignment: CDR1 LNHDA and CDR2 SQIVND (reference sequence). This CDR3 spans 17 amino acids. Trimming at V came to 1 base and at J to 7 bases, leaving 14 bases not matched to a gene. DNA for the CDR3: TGTGCCAGTAGTATAGCCCCGCCCAGGACAGGGGTTGGTGAGCAGTACTTC. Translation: CASSIAPPRTGVGEQYF.

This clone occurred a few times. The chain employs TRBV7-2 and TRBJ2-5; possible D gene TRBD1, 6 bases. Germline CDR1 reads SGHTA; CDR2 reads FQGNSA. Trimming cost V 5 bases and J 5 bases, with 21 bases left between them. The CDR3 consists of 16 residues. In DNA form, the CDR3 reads TGTGCCAGCAGCGATCGGGTTGGGGGCAGGGCGGAGACCCAGTACTTC. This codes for CASSDRVGGRAETQYF.

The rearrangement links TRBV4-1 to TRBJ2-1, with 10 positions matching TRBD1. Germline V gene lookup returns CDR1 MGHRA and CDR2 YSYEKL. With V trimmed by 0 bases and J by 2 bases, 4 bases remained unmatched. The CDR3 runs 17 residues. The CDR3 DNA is TGCGCCAGCAGCCAAGATATCGGGACAGGGGCCTACAATGAGCAGTTCTTC. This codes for CASSQDIGTGAYNEQFF.

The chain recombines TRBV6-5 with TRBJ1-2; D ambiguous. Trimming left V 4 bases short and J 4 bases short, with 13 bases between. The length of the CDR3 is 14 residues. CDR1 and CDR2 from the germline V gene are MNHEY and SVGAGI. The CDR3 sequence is CASSSRERVYGYTF. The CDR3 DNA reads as TGTGCCAGCAGTTCTAGGGAGAGGGTCTATGGCTACACCTTC.

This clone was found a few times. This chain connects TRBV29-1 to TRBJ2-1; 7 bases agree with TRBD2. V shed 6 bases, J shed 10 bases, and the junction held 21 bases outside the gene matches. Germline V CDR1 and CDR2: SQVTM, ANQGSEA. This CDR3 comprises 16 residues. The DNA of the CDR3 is TGCAGCGTGGGGGGGATTACGTGGGAGGGCCTCGGGGAGCAGTTCTTC. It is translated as CSVGGITWEGLGEQFF.